This note documents a single T cell receptor (beta chain) sequence. What it binds is not known. The CDR3 has 15 residues. Germline CDR1 and CDR2: ENHRY and SYGVKD. The V and J ends lost 6 bases and 5 bases, in that order; junction bases with no gene match: 9. Genomic DNA of each subset was evenly split across several immunoSEQ plates. Generated by immunoSEQ multiplex PCR, the TCRdb table keeps only in-frame clones and is missing some. Of some 2,000,000 clones in the sample, roughly 94% were seen once. CD8 cells classed as naive were CD45RO-negative and positively selected for CCR7, excluding terminally differentiated effector memory CD45RA+ cells. The entry originates in a study of shared clonotypes between healthy human individuals. The overall study: There were three CD4 naive, three CD4 memory, two CD8 naive and one CD8 memory plates per donor.

Study results and caveats: The sharing of 5% to 6.5% of naive CD4 clonotypes was seen across a handful of donors. Non-shared clonotypes showed lower generation probabilities than clonotypes common to all four donors.

The gene calls are TRBV10-3 and TRBJ2-1; TRBD1 agrees at 8 bases. Sequencing was done on a sample of naive CD8+ T cells sorted from blood. The sequence came from a man younger than 35 in good health. The CDR3 region has the DNA TGTGCCATCAGAGACAGGGGAGATCTCGACAATGAGCAGTTCTTC. Translated, it gives CAIRDRGDLDNEQFF.